Below, 27 T cell receptor beta chains from the same sample are listed, as sequenced in a study of response to subunit inactivated influenza vaccine. TCRdb called the RT-PCR reads again in MiXCR, with one record for every CDR3 protein. The data contain about 580,000 distinct CDR3 sequences, 14% of them singletons. Material: PBMCs from blood, obtained 11 to 12 days after vaccination. These receptor sequences come from a man over 45 who received an inactivated influenza vaccine.

CDR3: CASSWATGTGELFF. The CDR3 DNA reads as TGTGCCAGCAGCTGGGCGACAGGGACCGGGGAGCTGTTTTTT. V and J are TRBV5-5 and TRBJ2-2, with 7 bases lining up with TRBD1. CDR1 and CDR2 from the germline V gene are SGHKS and YYEKEE (reference sequence). The CDR3 sequence is 14 residues long. The J segment lost 5 bases and the V segment lost 3 bases, leaving 4 bases of the junction unmatched.

There are a few counts of this clonotype. Written as DNA, the CDR3 is TGTGCCAGCAGTTTCGGGGGGTGGGGCTACGAGCAGTACTTC. Translating it yields CASSFGGWGYEQYF. The J gene is TRBJ2-7, the V gene TRBV12-3 or TRBV12-4; 7 bases agree with TRBD2. The V segment lost 3 bases and the J segment 3 bases; nucleotides outside the gene matches: 5. This CDR3 spans 14 amino acids.

The sample holds a few counts of this clonotype. The chain combines TRBV12-3 or TRBV12-4 with TRBJ1-1; 8 bases match TRBD1. V lost 5 bases, J lost 4 bases, and 3 bases stayed unmatched. The CDR3 runs 13 residues. The CDR3 loop is CASSKQGVTEAFF. The CDR3 DNA reads as TGTGCCAGCAGTAAACAGGGGGTCACTGAAGCTTTCTTT.

The V and J genes are TRBV30 and TRBJ2-2; D call uncertain. CDR3 length: 12 amino acids. Germline V gene data show CDR1 as GTSNPN and CDR2 as SVGIG (reference sequence). V was clipped by 7 bases and J by 0 bases, with 6 bases between them. The CDR3 bases are TGTGCCTCAAAGACGAACACCGGGGAGCTGTTTTTT. It encodes CASKTNTGELFF.

This sequence joins TRBV6-2 or TRBV6-3 and TRBJ1-6; unclear D gene. Germline-derived CDR1 and CDR2 are MNHEY and SVGEGT. V dropped 6 bases and J dropped 7 bases, with 10 bases sitting between them. CDR3 size: 13 residues. This chain's CDR3 is CASRTIRNSPLHF. The DNA for the CDR3 is TGTGCCAGCAGAACGATCAGGAATTCACCCCTCCACTTT.

This clonotype was counted only a few times. The chain couples TRBV7-3 to TRBJ2-2; tentative D call: TRBD1 (6 bases). The germline gives CDR1 SGHTA, CDR2 FQGTGA. The CDR3 runs to 16 residues. With 5 bases removed from V and 0 bases from J, the gap between germline ends came to 13 bases. The CDR3: CASSPYRATNTGELFF. The CDR3, as DNA: TGTGCCAGCAGCCCCTACAGGGCTACGAACACCGGGGAGCTGTTTTTT.

This chain links TRBV24-1 with TRBJ2-3, with 9 bases identical to TRBD2. The CDR3 contains 16 residues. The V gene end was trimmed by 3 bases and the J gene end by 3 bases; junction bases not matched to a gene: 6. Germline V gene sequence: CDR1 KGHDR, CDR2 SFDVKD. The CDR3 region has the DNA TGTGCCACCAGTGATGGGTTAGCGGGAGTAACAGATACGCAGTATTTT. Amino acids: CATSDGLAGVTDTQYF.

This clonotype was seen just once. The chain couples TRBV15 to TRBJ1-1; possible D gene TRBD1, 5 bases. V was clipped by 2 bases and J by 1 base, with 14 bases between them. The CDR3 length is 16 residues. Germline assignment: CDR1 LNHNV and CDR2 YYDKDF (reference sequence). The CDR3 reads CATSRSPRDRNTEAFF. The CDR3 DNA sequence: TGTGCCACCAGCAGATCCCCCCGGGACCGGAACACTGAAGCTTTCTTT.

V usage is TRBV12-3 or TRBV12-4 and J usage is TRBJ1-2; no clear D gene. The length of the CDR3 is 16 residues. V was pared by 1 base and J by 0 bases, with 12 bases between. The chain's CDR3 is CASSLGSTATNYGYTF. The DNA of the CDR3 is TGTGCCAGCAGTTTAGGGTCCACAGCAACTAACTATGGCTACACCTTC.

The table lists this clonotype with a few counts. V and J are TRBV29-1 and TRBJ1-1; D is undetermined. The CDR3 runs to 13 residues. The germline V and J ends were trimmed by 5 bases and 1 base, with 11 bases remaining between them. Germline V gives CDR1 SQVTM, CDR2 ANQGSEA. CDR3 region: CSVTRATNTEAFF. The CDR3, as DNA: TGCAGCGTTACGAGAGCGACGAACACTGAAGCTTTCTTT.

This clonotype was detected only a few times. This chain joins TRBV5-6 and TRBJ1-4; D is uncertain. CDR3 length: 13 residues. V was shortened by 0 bases and J by 4 bases, with 4 bases between the two germline ends. Per germline, CDR1 SGHDT and CDR2 YYEEEE. CDR3 in amino acids: CASSLGFNEKLFF. In DNA form, the CDR3 reads TGTGCCAGCAGCTTGGGCTTTAATGAAAAACTGTTTTTT.

In its sample, this clonotype was seen a few times. J is TRBJ2-7 and V is TRBV7-2; D is ambiguous. Deletions cut 1 base from V and 3 bases from J, with 13 bases between. The CDR3 contains 15 residues. Germline CDR1 is SGHTA and CDR2 is FQGNSA. CDR3 region: CASSLGPSQYYEQYF. CDR3 nucleotide sequence: TGTGCCAGCAGCTTAGGCCCCAGTCAATACTACGAGCAGTACTTC.

In DNA form, the CDR3 reads TGCAGTGCTAGAGATTCCACGACGGGGCGGCCCCTCCACTTT. This sequence encodes CSARDSTTGRPLHF. The J gene is TRBJ1-6, the V gene TRBV20-1; D perhaps matches TRBD1 (5 bases). CDR3 size: 14 residues. V dropped 0 bases and J dropped 13 bases, with 16 bases sitting between them. Germline lookup yields CDR1 DFQATT and CDR2 SNEGSKA (reference sequence).

In this sample, this clonotype turned up a few times. J is TRBJ2-1 and V is TRBV4-1; D is possibly TRBD2 (6 bases). CDR3 length: 15 residues. From germline, CDR1 is MGHRA and CDR2 YSYEKL. V dropped 4 bases and J dropped 6 bases, with 16 bases sitting between them. Here the CDR3 DNA reads TGCGCCAGCAGCCGCGAGGCCGGGACTGTCAATGAGCAGTTCTTC. This translates into CASSREAGTVNEQFF.

This clonotype has more than one count but fewer than ten. The rearrangement joins TRBV6-2 or TRBV6-3 to TRBJ1-5, with 9 bases that match TRBD1. Germline loops: CDR1 MNHEY, CDR2 SVGEGT. The CDR3 sequence is 14 residues long. V lost 8 bases to trimming and J lost 4 bases; unmatched junction nucleotides: 6. Here the CDR3 DNA reads TGTGCCAGCCTCCGACAGGGGGTTAATCAGCCCCAGCATTTT. It codes for CASLRQGVNQPQHF.

This clonotype was seen a handful of times. V is TRBV9 and J is TRBJ2-1, with 9 bases matching TRBD2. V gave up 6 bases and J gave up 3 bases; unmatched junction bases: 4. Looked up from germline, CDR1 is SGDLS and CDR2 is YYNGEE. The CDR3 is 14 amino acids. As DNA, the CDR3 is TGTGCCAGCACCCCTAGCGGGAACTACAATGAGCAGTTCTTC. Protein product: CASTPSGNYNEQFF.

The chain couples TRBV7-2 to TRBJ2-7; D is unresolved. This CDR3 is 14 amino acids long. CDR1 is SGHTA, CDR2 FQGNSA, per germline. The V gene lost 1 base and the J gene lost 2 bases, with 9 bases spanning the gap. The CDR3 loop reads CASSLERNTYEQYF. The CDR3 DNA follows: TGTGCCAGCAGCTTAGAGCGTAATACCTACGAGCAGTACTTC.

The V call is TRBV9, the J call TRBJ1-4; D is perhaps TRBD1 (6 bases). The CDR3 runs 16 residues. The germline V and J ends were trimmed by 0 bases and 3 bases, with 12 bases remaining between them. Germline values: CDR1 SGDLS, CDR2 YYNGEE. In nucleotides, the CDR3 is TGTGCCAGCAGCGTAGCGGGGGGCAGCCCTAATGAAAAACTGTTTTTT. Its translation is CASSVAGGSPNEKLFF.

The chain uses TRBV5-1 and TRBJ2-3; TRBD1 agrees at 7 bases. The CDR3 is made up of 16 amino acids. CDR1 is SGHRS and CDR2 is YFSETQ in the germline V gene. With 4 bases clipped from V and 6 bases from J, the junction kept 14 bases outside the gene matches. Here the CDR3 reads CASSVRQGSPRDTQYF. The CDR3 DNA follows: TGCGCCAGCAGCGTAAGACAGGGTTCCCCTAGGGATACGCAGTATTTT.

This clonotype was detected a few times. This sequence joins TRBV9 and TRBJ2-2; D remains ambiguous. V lost 4 bases, J lost 8 bases, and 15 bases lay in between. From germline, CDR1 is SGDLS and CDR2 YYNGEE. The CDR3 is made up of 14 amino acids. The CDR3 nucleotides are TGTGCCAGCAGCCCCCGGAGCAGCTCTGGGGAGCTGTTTTTT. Translated, it gives CASSPRSSSGELFF.

The genes are TRBV10-3 and TRBJ1-4, with unresolved D. Germline V gene lookup returns CDR1 ENHRY and CDR2 SYGVKD. V was cut by 2 bases and J by 7 bases, with 11 bases left in between. This CDR3 region has 14 residues. For the CDR3, the DNA is TGTGCCATCAGTGAGGACCTTACGGGTGAAAAACTGTTTTTT. Amino acid sequence: CAISEDLTGEKLFF.

This clonotype occurred a few times. The genes are TRBV29-1 and TRBJ1-2; 7 nucleotides agree with TRBD1. The ends lost 6 bases at V and 0 bases at J; junction bases unmatched: 4. Looked up from germline, CDR1 is SQVTM and CDR2 is ANQGSEA. The CDR3 is made up of 13 amino acids. CDR3 region: CSVRTGANYGYTF. CDR3 nucleotides: TGCAGCGTGAGGACAGGCGCTAACTATGGCTACACCTTC.

This rearrangement joins TRBV4-1 to TRBJ2-2; D is unresolved. The CDR3 consists of 15 residues. V lost 1 base and J lost 4, with 10 bases in between. CDR1 MGHRA and CDR2 YSYEKL come from the germline V gene. CDR3 loop: CASSQVEGFTGELFF. The CDR3 DNA sequence: TGCGCCAGCAGCCAAGTGGAAGGGTTCACCGGGGAGCTGTTTTTT.

V gene TRBV20-1 combines with J gene TRBJ2-1; 12 positions match TRBD2. The CDR3 spans 16 residues. CDR1 is DFQATT and CDR2 is SNEGSKA in the germline V gene (reference sequence). The V and J ends lost 5 bases and 9 bases, in that order; junction bases with no gene match: 14. The CDR3, as DNA: TGCAGTGCTCCTAGCGGGAGGGCCTCTACGTCTCGTGAGCAGTTCTTC. This codes for CSAPSGRASTSREQFF.

The chain is built from TRBV3-1 and TRBJ1-3; D unclear. The CDR3 extends over 15 amino acids. Germline CDR1 LGHDT, CDR2 YNNKEL (reference sequence). The ends were cut back, 8 bases at V and 0 bases at J, with 14 bases in the middle. The CDR3 loop reads CASCLTPSSGNTIYF. The DNA of the CDR3 is TGTGCCAGCTGCTTGACACCAAGCTCTGGAAACACCATATATTTT.

This clonotype was detected a few times. This chain uses TRBV12-3 or TRBV12-4 with TRBJ2-3; unclear D gene. This CDR3 has 14 residues. With 3 bases removed from V and 6 bases from J, the gap between germline ends came to 13 bases. The CDR3 loop is CASSLGPRMDTQYF. Here the CDR3 DNA reads TGTGCCAGCAGTTTGGGCCCCCGGATGGATACGCAGTATTTT.

This clonotype was detected only a few times. The chain is built from TRBV3-1 and TRBJ2-3; TRBD2 matches at 8 bases. Germline lookup yields CDR1 LGHDT and CDR2 YNNKEL (reference sequence). V was clipped by 4 bases and J by 3 bases; unmatched bases: 12. The CDR3 contains 17 residues. CDR3: CASSPFRRSGSTDTQYF. CDR3 sequence (DNA): TGTGCCAGCAGCCCCTTCCGCAGGAGCGGGAGTACAGATACGCAGTATTTT.